At least ten counts were recorded for the clone carrying this T cell receptor beta chain. Libraries for TCR beta were made by quantitative 5'-RACE with molecular barcodes. MiXCR, run by TCRdb on the 5' RACE reads, gives a single entry per CDR3 protein. Of fewer than 250,000 distinct CDR3 sequences in the sample, 8% to 11% were seen once. The sample belongs to a study of CD8 T cells in ankylosing spondylitis. Sample: blood, either unsorted or a sorted T cell fraction (not recorded which). The clonotype was recovered from a male donor with ankylosing spondylitis or in good health (not recorded which).

The CDR3: CASSQDPGPYEQYF. The CDR3 coding sequence is TGTGCCAGCAGCCAAGATCCCGGACCCTACGAGCAGTACTTC. The chain employs TRBV3-1 and TRBJ2-7; D not resolved. The CDR3 contains 14 residues. Germline CDR1 is LGHDT and CDR2 is YNNKEL (reference sequence). Trimming took 0 bases from V and 2 from J, leaving 8 bases between them.